The 19 T cell receptor beta chains given below trace back to one sample, sequenced in a study of immune characterization of retroperitoneal liposarcoma. TCRdb recomputed calls from the PCR reads with MiXCR, one row per CDR3 protein. The data contain 9,000 to 13,000 distinct CDR3 sequences, under 35% of them singletons. Sequencing used tumor tissue. The receptors shown here come from a male donor with retroperitoneal liposarcoma.

The rearrangement uses TRBV6-5 and TRBJ2-1; TRBD1 matches 7 bases. TRBJ2-7 explains the end of the DNA better; the J call may be wrong. The CDR3 has 15 residues. Germline lookup yields CDR1 MNHEY and CDR2 SVGAGI. The CDR3 region has the DNA TGTGCCAGCAGTGCCTACAGGGGTAACAACAATGAGCAGTACTTC. Its translation is CASSAYRGNNNEQYF.

The gene calls are TRBV27 and TRBJ2-1; the match to TRBD2 covers 7 bases. V shed 5 bases, J shed 0 bases, and the junction held 16 bases outside the gene matches. Germline CDR1 and CDR2: MNHEY and SMNVEV (reference sequence). The CDR3 runs to 19 residues. The CDR3 bases are TGTGCCAGCAGTGCGACCGGCAGCGGGGCTGCCCTCTCCTACAATGAGCAGTTCTTC. Its translation: CASSATGSGAALSYNEQFF.

As regards this clonotype: Its ends do not fully match the called genes, so a read error is possible. The chain couples TRBV5-3 to TRBJ2-6, with unresolved D. TRBV5-3 is an ORF, with its function uncertain. The CDR3 is 8 amino acids. The CDR3 DNA is TGTGCCAGCAGCTTCAAGACTTTC. Encoded protein: CASSFKTF.

Comment on this clonotype: A much larger clone sits a single nucleotide away, making a read error possible. The CDR3 end shows no conserved phenylalanine or tryptophan, and so a read error is likely. The chain has TRBV7-6 and TRBJ2-5; maybe TRBD2 (5 bases). The J call is in doubt because the DNA end fits TRBJ2-1 better. Germline CDR1 reads SGHVS; CDR2 reads FNYEAQ. The CDR3 totals 14 residues. The CDR3 region is CASSLEVRGYEQFS. CDR3 nucleotide sequence: TGTGCCAGCAGCTTAGAGGTACGGGGATACGAGCAGTTCTCC.

CDR3 loop: CASSSDGEGNEQYF. CDR3 in DNA: TGTGCCAGCAGTTCCGACGGGGAGGGGAATGAGCAGTACTTC. V and J are TRBV6-5 and TRBJ2-1; 7 nucleotides align to TRBD2. The last part of the DNA fits TRBJ2-7 better; the J call may be wrong. Germline lookup yields CDR1 MNHEY and CDR2 SVGAGI. The CDR3 loop spans 14 amino acids.

By share, this clonotype counts as medium-sized (0.01 to 0.1%). The chain recombines TRBV10-2 with TRBJ2-5; possible D gene TRBD2, 6 bases. Germline lookup yields CDR1 WSHSY and CDR2 SAAADI. The CDR3 sequence is 15 residues long. The V end lost 6 bases, the J end lost 4 bases, and 18 bases lay between the germline ends. This CDR3 is CASSGDSGGAETQYF. The CDR3 nucleotides read TGCGCCAGCAGCGGTGACTCAGGCGGGGCAGAGACCCAGTACTTC.

This clonotype was counted at least ten times. The J gene is TRBJ2-1, the V gene TRBV11-1; 7 bases map to TRBD1. This CDR3 comprises 14 residues. Germline CDR1 and CDR2: SGHAT and FQDESV (reference sequence). J gave up 13 bases and V 5 bases, and 14 bases lay outside the gene matches. The DNA for the CDR3 is TGTGCCAGCAGCAGAAGGGGGCCTTGGGAGACCCAGTTCTTC. As protein: CASSRRGPWETQFF.

This clonotype occurred many times. The V gene is TRBV7-2, the J gene TRBJ2-7; D uncertain. The CDR3 has 13 amino acids. The V and J ends lost 5 bases and 1 base respectively, with 9 bases between them. The germline CDR1 and CDR2 sequences are SGHTA and FQGNSA. The CDR3 sequence is CASSKPGSYEQYF. The CDR3 DNA sequence: TGTGCCAGCAGCAAGCCTGGGTCCTACGAGCAGTACTTC.

The V call is TRBV10-2, the J call TRBJ2-1; D tentatively reads TRBD1 or TRBD2 (6 bases each). With the DNA end fitting TRBJ2-5 better, the J assignment may be wrong. The CDR3 has 13 residues. Germline CDR1 WSHSY, CDR2 SAAADI. CDR3 residues: CASRQGTQETQYF. The DNA of the CDR3 is TGCGCCAGCAGGCAGGGGACTCAAGAGACCCAGTACTTC.

V usage is TRBV6-1 and J usage is TRBJ2-1, with 7 positions matching TRBD2. Trimming took 9 bases from V and 7 from J; bases not matched to a gene: 15. Germline CDR1 reads MNHNS; CDR2 reads SASEGT. This CDR3 has 15 amino acids. CDR3 nucleotide sequence: TGTGCCAGTTCGGGCGGGAGATCTCTTTGGAATGAGCAGTTCTTC. Translated, it gives CASSGGRSLWNEQFF.

This clonotype is labeled as medium-sized (0.01 to 0.1%). The genes are TRBV7-2 and TRBJ2-1; TRBD2 might be the D (6 bases). The end of the DNA aligns better with TRBJ2-7, so the J call may be wrong. Germline V gives CDR1 SGHTA, CDR2 FQGNSA. The CDR3 sequence is 15 residues long. The CDR3 DNA reads as TGTGCCAGCAGCTTAGAGATGGGGGGAAACTACGAGCAGTACTTC. This encodes CASSLEMGGNYEQYF.

This clonotype has just a few counts. The chain employs TRBV27 and TRBJ2-5, with D hard to call. The CDR3 totals 13 residues. V lost 3 bases to trimming and J lost 2 bases, with 7 bases between them. The germline gives CDR1 MNHEY, CDR2 SMNVEV (reference sequence). The DNA for the CDR3 is TGTGCCAGCAGTTTCTGGTCTCAAGAGACCCAGTACTTC. Translated, it gives CASSFWSQETQYF.

This clonotype was picked up many times. The V gene is TRBV6-1, the J gene TRBJ1-4; TRBD1 aligns across 8 bases. The CDR3 contains 19 residues. The germline gives CDR1 MNHNS, CDR2 SASEGT. J gave up 1 base and V 7 bases, and 17 bases lay outside the gene matches. The CDR3 bases are TGTGCCAGCAAGGCGGGTCAGGGGGCTCTTTTCGTAACTAATGAAAAACTGTTTTTT. Translated: CASKAGQGALFVTNEKLFF.

A note on this clonotype: As the CDR3 is not closed by the conserved phenylalanine or tryptophan, this likely results from a read error. The chain uses TRBV6-1 and TRBJ2-5; D not resolved. The CDR3 spans 14 residues. Looked up from germline, CDR1 is MNHNS and CDR2 is SASEGT. V was cut by 4 bases and J by 1 base, with 10 bases left in between. CDR3 in amino acids: CASSVGSGQETQYP. The CDR3 bases are TGTGCCAGCAGTGTAGGGTCAGGCCAAGAGACCCAGTACCCC.

This clonotype is medium-sized (0.01 to 0.1%) in the sample. V is TRBV6-1 and J is TRBJ2-5; TRBD2 might be the D (6 bases). The CDR3 contains 15 residues. Germline-derived CDR1 and CDR2 are MNHNS and SASEGT. CDR3 in amino acids: CAILRNPGVVETQYF. Written as DNA, the CDR3 is TGTGCGATCCTCCGGAACCCGGGGGTGGTGGAGACCCAGTACTTC.

By frequency in the sample, this clonotype is medium-sized (0.01 to 0.1%). The chain uses TRBV7-8 and TRBJ2-1, with TRBD1 identical over 9 bases. V shed 5 bases, J shed 13 bases, and the junction held 15 bases outside the gene matches. The CDR3 runs to 15 residues. Per germline, CDR1 SGHVS and CDR2 FQNEAQ. The CDR3 loop is CASSPQGARQETQFF. CDR3 sequence (DNA): TGTGCCAGCAGCCCACAGGGGGCGCGCCAAGAGACCCAGTTCTTC.

This clonotype is medium-sized by share. The CDR3 region has the DNA TGTGCCAGCAGTGCCGGGACTAGCGGGGGCCTTAGGGAGCAGTACTTC. Translating gives CASSAGTSGGLREQYF. V usage is TRBV12-3 or TRBV12-4 and J usage is TRBJ2-5, with 14 bases lining up with TRBD2. V trimming: 5 bases; J trimming: 11 bases; junction bases outside the gene matches: 13. The CDR3 contains 16 residues.

This clonotype is medium-sized. The chain recombines TRBV6-1 with TRBJ2-1; TRBD1 matches 8 bases. Germline CDR1 MNHNS, CDR2 SASEGT. J lost 10 bases, V lost 6 bases, and 8 bases had no gene match. The CDR3 loop spans 13 amino acids. The CDR3 loop is CASSPLDRGEQFF. In DNA, the CDR3 is TGTGCCAGCAGCCCCCTCGACAGGGGCGAGCAGTTCTTC.

In this sample, this clonotype turned up a few times. The chain couples TRBV12-3 or TRBV12-4 to TRBJ1-1; a weak D match, TRBD1 (6 bases). The CDR3 contains 12 residues. V shed 4 bases and J shed 7 bases, with 10 bases lying between them. The CDR3 region has the DNA TGTGCCAGCAGTTCCCCGGACAGTGAAGCTTTCTTT. Translating gives CASSSPDSEAFF.